The clone carrying this T cell receptor (beta chain) has ten or more counts. The unsorted libraries originated from 2 million PBMCs kept at -80 C. Sequencing of 15-18 subjects in each run yielded over 190 million TCR-beta sequences. Each CDR3 protein is one row after TCRdb ran MiXCR on the 5' RACE reads. The data contain roughly 90,000 distinct CDR3 sequences, around 3.5% of them singletons. The CDR3 runs to 16 residues. Germline CDR1 LGHDT, CDR2 YNNKEL (reference sequence). V lost 4 bases to trimming and J lost 0 bases, with 16 bases between them. The sample comes from a study of neurological immune-mediated disorders.

This receptor was obtained from a woman between 45 and 60 years old with multiple sclerosis. Specimen: PBMCs. This chain connects TRBV3-1 to TRBJ2-7; D gene unclear. Written as DNA, the CDR3 is TGTGCCAGCAGCCTCGGGCCTGGCAGGATCTCCTACGAGCAGTACTTC. It encodes CASSLGPGRISYEQYF.